What follows are 2 T cell receptor beta chains derived from one specimen sequenced in a study of blood T cell repertoires in COVID-19. Measured with immunoSEQ multiplex PCR; TCRdb has only the in-frame clones, and not every one. Here the sample spans 120,000 to 150,000 clones, 88% being singletons. Sequenced input: peripheral blood. Receptors originate from a human donor in a cohort sampled during active COVID-19.

The chain uses TRBV11-2 and TRBJ2-7; 7 nucleotides match TRBD2. CDR3 length equals 16 residues. Trimming at V came to 0 bases and at J to 2 bases, leaving 7 bases not matched to a gene. Germline V gene lookup returns CDR1 SGHAT and CDR2 FQNNGV. The CDR3 sequence: CASSLEGGSGTYEQYF. The CDR3 coding sequence is TGTGCCAGCAGCTTAGAGGGCGGGAGTGGGACCTACGAGCAGTACTTC.

The V and J genes are TRBV28 and TRBJ2-1, with D possibly being TRBD2 (6 bases). Per the germline V gene, CDR1 is MDHEN and CDR2 is SYDVKM. The CDR3 has 16 amino acids. V was trimmed by 6 bases and J by 3 bases, leaving 18 bases between them. This CDR3 reads CASRNNLASGYNEQFF. In DNA form, the CDR3 reads TGTGCCAGCAGAAACAACCTAGCGTCGGGCTACAATGAGCAGTTCTTC.